A single sample gave rise to the 29 T cell receptor beta chains below, sequenced in a study of T cell responses to AZD1222 COVID-19 vaccine. Using immunoSEQ multiplex PCR, the repertoire was profiled, and TCRdb retains in-frame clones only, with some absent. The sample includes 100,000 to 150,000 clones, approximately 88% of them seen just once. The sample here was peripheral blood, taken on day 0 of AZD1222 vaccination. These receptors all stem from an adult in good health.

This clone was counted a few times. This chain links TRBV19 with TRBJ1-4; the match to TRBD1 covers 9 bases. Germline V gives CDR1 LNHDA, CDR2 SQIVND (reference sequence). The CDR3 runs 14 residues. V gave up 4 bases and J gave up 4 bases; unmatched junction bases: 1. CDR3 DNA: TGTGCCAGTAGTAACAGGGGGCTTAATGAAAAACTGTTTTTT. This encodes CASSNRGLNEKLFF.

The chain employs TRBV4-3 and TRBJ1-1; D gene unclear. Trimming pared 0 bases from V and 2 bases from J, leaving 10 bases between. This CDR3 is built from 15 residues. The germline gives CDR1 LGHNA, CDR2 YSLEER. The CDR3 loop is CASSQDRTYNTEAFF. The CDR3 nucleotides read TGCGCCAGCAGCCAAGACCGGACGTATAACACTGAAGCTTTCTTT.

The gene calls are TRBV27 and TRBJ2-6; perhaps TRBD1 as D (5 bases). Trimming removed 3 bases at V and 2 bases at J, with 8 bases between. This CDR3 has 15 residues. Germline V CDR1 and CDR2: MNHEY, SMNVEV (reference sequence). The CDR3 DNA reads TGTGCCAGCAGTTTTTCAGGGACTGGGGCCAACGTCCTGACTTTC. Its translation is CASSFSGTGANVLTF.

The V gene is TRBV9, the J gene TRBJ1-1; D is unresolved. Between the trimmed V and J ends, which lost 0 bases and 3 bases, there was a span of 6 bases. Germline V gene data show CDR1 as SGDLS and CDR2 as YYNGEE. This CDR3 is 13 amino acids long. CDR3 DNA: TGTGCCAGCAGCGTAGGGGAAGACACTGAAGCTTTCTTT. It is translated as CASSVGEDTEAFF.

The rearrangement links TRBV5-6 to TRBJ1-1; no definite D call. Germline values: CDR1 SGHDT, CDR2 YYEEEE. V was pared by 0 bases and J by 1 base, with 10 bases between. The CDR3 is 15 residues long. This chain's CDR3 is CASSLGYWGNTEAFF. The CDR3 nucleotides read TGTGCCAGCAGCTTGGGATACTGGGGGAACACTGAAGCTTTCTTT.

The chain uses TRBV5-1 and TRBJ1-1; 8 bases fit TRBD1. V was clipped by 5 bases and J by 4 bases; unmatched bases: 7. The CDR3 is 14 amino acids. Germline CDR1 is SGHRS and CDR2 is YFSETQ. For the CDR3, the DNA is TGCGCCAGCAGGATGACAGGGGAGGGCACTGAAGCTTTCTTT. Protein sequence: CASRMTGEGTEAFF.

The chain joins TRBV6-5 to TRBJ2-1; maybe TRBD1 (5 bases). The CDR3 has 13 amino acids. The germline CDR1 and CDR2 sequences are MNHEY and SVGAGI. The V end lost 6 bases, the J end lost 4 bases, and 10 bases lay between the germline ends. CDR3 in amino acids: CASSLDRYNEQFF. The CDR3 bases are TGTGCCAGCAGCCTTGACAGATACAATGAGCAGTTCTTC.

The chain joins TRBV27 to TRBJ1-1; 7 positions match TRBD1. This CDR3 has 15 residues. Germline CDR1 and CDR2: MNHEY and SMNVEV (reference sequence). V shed 4 bases, J shed 0 bases, and the junction held 5 bases outside the gene matches. The CDR3 protein is CASSSRQGLNTEAFF. For the CDR3, the DNA is TGTGCCAGCAGTTCACGACAGGGCTTGAACACTGAAGCTTTCTTT.

This chain connects TRBV5-1 to TRBJ1-2; possibly TRBD1 for D (5 bases). The CDR3 is 13 amino acids. Trimming took off 0 bases at V and 8 bases at J, with 11 bases between the two ends. Germline assignment: CDR1 SGHRS and CDR2 YFSETQ. The CDR3 nucleotides are TGCGCCAGCAGCTTGGCCCAAGGGGACGGCTACACCTTC. Amino acids: CASSLAQGDGYTF.

This chain joins TRBV11-3 and TRBJ2-5; no definite D call. This CDR3 has 15 residues. Germline V gene data show CDR1 as SGHNT and CDR2 as YENEEA. The V and J ends lost 1 base and 4 bases respectively, with 13 bases between them. The CDR3 nucleotides are TGTGCCAGCAGCTTAGGAACGGAGTCATTAGAGACCCAGTACTTC. This gives the protein CASSLGTESLETQYF.

Of note for this clone: A much larger clone lies a single base off, so this may be a read error. The chain links TRBV5-6 to TRBJ1-3; D unresolved. The CDR3 contains 13 residues. V was clipped by 2 bases and J by 0 bases, with 3 bases between them. Germline CDR1 SGHDT, CDR2 YYEEEE. The CDR3 here is CASSLPSGNTIYF. The CDR3 DNA reads TGTGCCAGCAGCTTACCCTCTGGAAACACCATATATTTT.

This clone was detected a few times. The chain combines TRBV6-5 with TRBJ1-3; perhaps TRBD1 as D (6 bases). Germline-derived CDR1 and CDR2 are MNHEY and SVGAGI. The CDR3 has 16 amino acids. The V end lost 2 bases, the J end lost 3 bases, and 14 bases lay between the germline ends. The CDR3 protein is CASSYLQGGGGNTIYF. The DNA of the CDR3 is TGTGCCAGCAGTTACCTACAGGGAGGTGGTGGAAACACCATATATTTT.

The V call is TRBV21-1, the J call TRBJ1-6; the table's TRBD1 call for D was not verified on the DNA. TRBV21-1 is shown as a pseudogene. The CDR3 has 17 residues. CDR3 sequence: CASSKRGKESYNSPLHF. CDR3 sequence (DNA): TGTGCCAGCAGCAAAAGGGGGAAGGAATCCTATAATTCACCCCTCCACTTT.

This clone came up once. The chain recombines TRBV9 with TRBJ1-2; weak D call: TRBD1 (5 bases). The CDR3 runs to 14 residues. Germline CDR1 reads SGDLS; CDR2 reads YYNGEE. Trimming took off 4 bases at V and 10 bases at J, with 20 bases between the two ends. The CDR3 loop reads CASSPSGQGRAYTF. In nucleotides, the CDR3 is TGTGCCAGCAGCCCGAGTGGGCAGGGACGTGCCTACACCTTC.

This sequence joins TRBV2 and TRBJ1-2; 7 nucleotides align to TRBD1. This CDR3 contains 12 residues. CDR1 is SNHLY, CDR2 FYNNEI, per germline. The J segment lost 6 bases and the V segment lost 4 bases, leaving 2 bases of the junction unmatched. The CDR3 reads CASSATGDGYTF. Here the CDR3 DNA reads TGTGCCAGCAGTGCTACAGGGGATGGCTACACCTTC.

The chain joins TRBV7-2 to TRBJ1-1; D is unclear. Germline CDR1 and CDR2: SGHTA and FQGNSA. V was cut by 3 bases and J by 1 base, with 12 bases left in between. The CDR3 has 15 amino acids. The CDR3 DNA sequence: TGTGCCAGCAGCTTTCGACGCTTAAAGAACACTGAAGCTTTCTTT. Amino acids: CASSFRRLKNTEAFF.

This clone came up a few times. The chain carries TRBV30 and TRBJ1-1; the D is unclear. Germline lookup yields CDR1 GTSNPN and CDR2 SVGIG (reference sequence). Trimming shortened V by 4 bases and J by 3 bases, and 12 bases separated the two germline ends. There are 13 residues in the CDR3. CDR3 in DNA: TGTGCCTGGATCCGAGTACAGTACACTGAAGCTTTCTTT. Translating gives CAWIRVQYTEAFF.

The chain is built from TRBV7-8 and TRBJ1-5, with 10 bases that match TRBD1. CDR1 and CDR2 (germline): SGHVS, FQNEAQ. The CDR3 is 17 residues long. J gave up 1 base and V 4 bases, and 7 bases lay outside the gene matches. The CDR3 protein is CASSSKRDRGSNQPQHF. CDR3 coding DNA: TGTGCCAGCAGCTCTAAACGGGACAGGGGAAGCAATCAGCCCCAGCATTTT.

Only a few counts were recorded for this clone. The chain recombines TRBV7-2 with TRBJ1-2, with D uncertain. The length of the CDR3 is 11 residues. The V end lost 6 bases, the J end lost 13 bases, and 15 bases lay between the germline ends. In germline, CDR1 is SGHTA, CDR2 FQGNSA. CDR3 loop: CASRNWTTLTF. DNA of the CDR3: TGTGCCAGCAGGAACTGGACCACTCTCACCTTC.

The chain employs TRBV19 and TRBJ2-3; TRBD1 or TRBD2 may be the D gene (5 bases each). Trimming took off 10 bases at V and 3 bases at J, with 20 bases between the two ends. Germline values: CDR1 LNHDA, CDR2 SQIVND (reference sequence). The CDR3 extends over 15 amino acids. The CDR3 protein is CATIPSRGRTDTQYF. DNA of the CDR3: TGTGCCACCATTCCCTCCCGGGGCAGGACAGATACGCAGTATTTT.

The rearrangement links TRBV4-2 to TRBJ1-1, with D unclear. CDR1 and CDR2 (germline): LGHNA, YNFKEQ. The V end was cut by 1 base, the J end by 0 bases, with 9 bases between. This CDR3 is built from 15 residues. CDR3 protein: CASSQGAIMNTEAFF. CDR3 coding DNA: TGTGCCAGCAGCCAAGGGGCGATAATGAACACTGAAGCTTTCTTT.

This clone appeared a few times. The chain employs TRBV7-8 and TRBJ2-7, with D possibly being TRBD1 or TRBD2 (5 bases each). The CDR3 totals 13 residues. Trimming stripped 7 bases from V and 2 bases from J, with 12 bases between. Germline V gene data show CDR1 as SGHVS and CDR2 as FQNEAQ. CDR3 sequence reads: CASKGRSTYEQYF. The DNA for the CDR3 is TGTGCCAGCAAGGGACGCTCCACCTACGAGCAGTACTTC.

This clone was observed a few times. The chain employs TRBV7-9 and TRBJ1-5, with D maybe TRBD1 (6 bases). V lost 3 bases, J lost 5 bases, and 23 bases lay in between. Germline CDR1 reads SEHNR; CDR2 reads FQNEAQ (reference sequence). The CDR3 is 18 amino acids. CDR3 sequence reads: CASSFGRPGGQGHQPQHF. The CDR3 coding sequence is TGTGCCAGCAGCTTCGGCCGACCCGGGGGGCAGGGACATCAGCCCCAGCATTTT. The whole variable domain, remainder taken from reference TRBV7-9 and TRBJ1-5, is DTGVSQNPRHKITKRGQNVTFRCDPISEHNRLYWYRQTLGQGPEFLTYFQNEAQLEKSRLLSDRFSAERPKGSFSTLEIQRTEQGDSAMYLCASSFGRPGGQGHQPQHFGDGTRLSIL.

In nucleotides, the CDR3 is TGTGCCAGCAGCTTTACAGGAAGTCTTATTCCTTTCTTT. This gives the protein CASSFTGSLIPFF. The V gene is TRBV6-5, the J gene TRBJ1-1; D may be TRBD1 (5 bases). V was clipped by 6 bases and J by 12 bases, with 20 bases between them. There are 13 residues in the CDR3. From germline, CDR1 is MNHEY and CDR2 SVGAGI.

This chain uses TRBV5-1 with TRBJ1-2, with D unresolved. Germline CDR1 is SGHRS and CDR2 is YFSETQ. The V end was cut by 3 bases, the J end by 8 bases, with 11 bases between. CDR3 length: 12 residues. CDR3 protein: CASSSSQRGYTF. The DNA for the CDR3 is TGCGCCAGCAGCTCCTCTCAGCGAGGCTACACCTTC.

The CDR3 protein is CASSLQGRNQPQHF. The CDR3, as DNA: TGCGCCAGCAGTCTACAGGGAAGGAATCAGCCCCAGCATTTT. J is TRBJ1-5 and V is TRBV23-1; possible D gene TRBD1, 6 bases. Being an ORF, TRBV23-1 has a function that is uncertain. Trimming stripped 4 bases from V and 4 bases from J, with 11 bases between. CDR3 length: 14 residues.

The chain links TRBV7-2 to TRBJ2-7, with a possible D match to TRBD1 (6 bases). Germline V CDR1 and CDR2: SGHTA, FQGNSA. V shed 5 bases and J shed 2 bases, with 16 bases lying between them. The CDR3 covers 15 residues. The CDR3 loop reads CASSATGTLTYEQYF. DNA of the CDR3: TGTGCCAGCAGCGCCACCGGGACACTTACCTACGAGCAGTACTTC.

The chain links TRBV6-5 to TRBJ2-4; 13 nucleotides align to TRBD2. The CDR3 is 14 amino acids. Germline CDR1 and CDR2: MNHEY and SVGAGI. The V segment lost 5 bases and the J segment 14 bases; nucleotides outside the gene matches: 9. CDR3 protein: CASSMTSGGPVEYF. For the CDR3, the DNA is TGTGCCAGCAGTATGACTAGCGGGGGGCCTGTGGAGTACTTC.

The V gene is TRBV9, the J gene TRBJ2-1; 8 bases fit TRBD1. This CDR3 has 16 amino acids. Germline CDR1 reads SGDLS; CDR2 reads YYNGEE. V was pared by 1 base and J by 9 bases, with 12 bases of the junction left unmatched. CDR3 nucleotide sequence: TGTGCCAGCAGCGTACTATCCGGGACAGGTGGCTCTGAGCAGTTCTTC. Its protein is CASSVLSGTGGSEQFF.